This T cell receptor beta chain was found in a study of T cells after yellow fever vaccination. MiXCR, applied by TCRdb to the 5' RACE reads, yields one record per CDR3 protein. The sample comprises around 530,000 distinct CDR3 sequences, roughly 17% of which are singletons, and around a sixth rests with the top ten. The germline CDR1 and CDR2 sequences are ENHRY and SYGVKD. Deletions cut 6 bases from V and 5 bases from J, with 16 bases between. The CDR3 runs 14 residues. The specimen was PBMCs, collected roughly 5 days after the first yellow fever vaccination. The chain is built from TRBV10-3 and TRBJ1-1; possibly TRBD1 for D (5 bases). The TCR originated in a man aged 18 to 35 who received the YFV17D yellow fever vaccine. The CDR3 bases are TGTGCCATCAGCAACAGCAGATCAGGGACTGAAGCTTTCTTT. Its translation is CAISNSRSGTEAFF.